The present T cell receptor beta chain was sequenced within a study of patients and donors after allogeneic stem cell transplantation. TCRdb reanalysed the RT-PCR reads using MiXCR and keeps one entry per CDR3 protein. The sample includes about 150,000 distinct CDR3 sequences, over 30% of them seen just once. The germline V gene has CDR1 MDHEN and CDR2 SYDVKM. Between the trimmed V and J ends, which lost 5 bases and 3 bases, there was a span of 5 bases. The CDR3 totals 12 residues. J is TRBJ1-5 and V is TRBV28, with D hard to call. Sequencing was performed on blood, either unsorted or a sorted T cell fraction (not recorded which). This TCR was recovered from a human donor who was either an allogeneic HSCT recipient or a stem cell or donor lymphocyte infusion donor (not recorded which). It is not recorded whose cells these are; they may come from a transplant donor. For the CDR3, the DNA is TGTGCCAGCAGTCGCCCCAATCAGCCCCAGCATTTT. Translation: CASSRPNQPQHF.